One and the same sample provided the 30 T cell receptor beta chains below, sequenced in a study of PD-1 blockade in mismatch repair-deficient tumors. Time point indicated: roughly eleven-day in vitro stimulation with candidate mutation-associated neoantigen peptide 1. The repertoire was sequenced with immunoSEQ multiplex PCR; TCRdb's copy has only in-frame clones and lacks some. The repertoire holds several thousand clones, with over 75% as singletons. Their recognized antigens are unknown. The specimen comprised cells cultured in vitro, sampled from a patient treated with pembrolizumab. These receptors originate from an adult with mismatch repair-deficient cancer.

V is TRBV9 and J is TRBJ2-7; 9 nucleotides agree with TRBD2. Per germline, CDR1 SGDLS and CDR2 YYNGEE. This CDR3 region has 14 residues. V shed 4 bases and J 1 base; nucleotides not matched to a gene: 3. This chain's CDR3 is CASSTGLASYEQYF. The CDR3 DNA sequence: TGTGCCAGCAGCACGGGACTAGCATCCTACGAGCAGTACTTC.

This chain uses TRBV27 with TRBJ1-1, with D tentatively TRBD1 (5 bases). Germline CDR1 reads MNHEY; CDR2 reads SMNVEV (reference sequence). CDR3 size: 13 residues. Trimming stripped 5 bases from V and 6 bases from J, with 13 bases between. The CDR3 region has the DNA TGTGCCAGCAGTCGGGGTCTGGGGGCTGAAGCTTTCTTT. Its protein is CASSRGLGAEAFF.

The chain combines TRBV4-2 with TRBJ2-7, with TRBD2 identical over 10 bases. V shed 5 bases, J shed 2 bases, and the junction held 6 bases outside the gene matches. CDR1 and CDR2 from the germline V gene are LGHNA and YNFKEQ. This CDR3 has 15 amino acids. As DNA, the CDR3 is TGTGCCAGCAGCGAGACTAGCGGGCCCACCTACGAGCAGTACTTC. Its translation is CASSETSGPTYEQYF.

The chain joins TRBV7-2 to TRBJ2-7, with D possibly being TRBD2 (5 bases). The CDR3 runs 13 residues. V was cut by 1 base and J by 6 bases, with 10 bases left in between. CDR1 is SGHTA and CDR2 is FQGNSA in the germline V gene. This chain's CDR3 is CASSLVASPEQYF. DNA of the CDR3: TGTGCCAGCAGCTTAGTAGCTAGCCCCGAGCAGTACTTC.

The V call is TRBV6-1, the J call TRBJ1-6; the D is unclear. Trimming cost V 5 bases and J 5 bases, with 7 bases left between them. Germline CDR1 MNHNS, CDR2 SASEGT. This CDR3 region has 13 residues. The CDR3 loop is CASSPRDNSPLHF. CDR3 coding DNA: TGTGCCAGCAGTCCCCGGGATAATTCACCCCTCCACTTT.

This clone has only a few counts. The rearrangement uses TRBV18 and TRBJ2-7; 12 bases line up with TRBD2. The CDR3 is 15 amino acids. The germline CDR1 and CDR2 sequences are KGHSH and LQKENI. Trimming at V came to 3 bases and at J to 2 bases, leaving 2 bases not matched to a gene. The DNA for the CDR3 is TGTGCCAGCTCACCCGGACTAGCGGGGACCTACGAGCAGTACTTC. Translating it yields CASSPGLAGTYEQYF. Full variable domain (remainder filled in from reference TRBV18 and TRBJ2-7): NAGVMQNPRHLVRRRGQEARLRCSPMKGHSHVYWYRQLPEEGLKFMVYLQKENIIDESGMPKERFSAEFPKEGPSILRIQQVVRGDSAAYFCASSPGLAGTYEQYFGPGTRLTVT.

This clone is a singleton in its sample. V is TRBV7-9 and J is TRBJ1-5; the D is unclear. The CDR3 contains 14 residues. Trimming took 7 bases from V and 4 from J, leaving 14 bases between them. Germline V gene lookup returns CDR1 SEHNR and CDR2 FQNEAQ (reference sequence). CDR3 residues: CASTESGGNQPQHF. In DNA form, the CDR3 reads TGTGCCAGCACCGAGTCGGGAGGAAATCAGCCCCAGCATTTT.

This chain joins TRBV4-1 and TRBJ2-7; no clear D. The CDR3 is 15 amino acids. Germline V CDR1 and CDR2: MGHRA, YSYEKL. Trimming took 0 bases from V and 7 from J, leaving 16 bases between them. CDR3 loop: CASSQDGGGVTEQYF. Here the CDR3 DNA reads TGCGCCAGCAGCCAAGATGGTGGCGGAGTAACGGAGCAGTACTTC.

This clone was counted once. CDR3 region: CAWGRPNQPQHF. The DNA of the CDR3 is TGTGCTTGGGGCAGGCCGAATCAGCCCCAGCATTTT. The chain recombines TRBV5-4 with TRBJ1-5; D may be TRBD1 (5 bases). Germline CDR1 SGHNT, CDR2 YYREEE (reference sequence). The CDR3 covers 12 residues.

This chain connects TRBV7-9 to TRBJ2-7; unclear D gene. Germline CDR1 reads SEHNR; CDR2 reads FQNEAQ (reference sequence). V lost 0 bases, J lost 7 bases, and 4 bases lay in between. This CDR3 region has 11 residues. Here the CDR3 DNA reads TGTGCCAGCAGCTTAGCGTGGGAGCAGTACTTC. This gives the protein CASSLAWEQYF. The variable domain in full, completed from reference TRBV7-9 and TRBJ2-7, reads DTGVSQNPRHKITKRGQNVTFRCDPISEHNRLYWYRQTLGQGPEFLTYFQNEAQLEKSRLLSDRFSAERPKGSFSTLEIQRTEQGDSAMYLCASSLAWEQYFGPGTRLTVT.

This clone came up a few times. This rearrangement joins TRBV5-1 to TRBJ1-2; 8 bases map to TRBD1. This CDR3 contains 13 residues. The germline V gene encodes CDR1 SGHRS and CDR2 YFSETQ. J lost 4 bases, V lost 4 bases, and 3 bases had no gene match. CDR3 in DNA: TGCGCCAGCAGCCTGGACAGGGTCTATGGCTACACCTTC. This translates into CASSLDRVYGYTF.

The chain recombines TRBV27 with TRBJ2-7; 12 positions agree with TRBD1. The V segment lost 3 bases and the J segment 7 bases; nucleotides outside the gene matches: 19. Looked up from germline, CDR1 is MNHEY and CDR2 is SMNVEV (reference sequence). The CDR3 is 19 residues long. DNA for the CDR3: TGTGCCAGCAGTTTCCAATACACCAGACCGGGACAGGGGGCGAGTGAGCAGTACTTC. This encodes CASSFQYTRPGQGASEQYF.

The V gene is TRBV2, the J gene TRBJ2-7, with 8 nucleotides matching TRBD1. Germline CDR1 reads SNHLY; CDR2 reads FYNNEI. V was pared by 10 bases and J by 7 bases, with 9 bases of the junction left unmatched. The CDR3 length is 12 residues. The CDR3: CATGQGTGEQYF. In DNA, the CDR3 is TGTGCCACTGGACAGGGAACGGGGGAGCAGTACTTC.

V is TRBV28 and J is TRBJ2-1; the match to TRBD2 covers 14 bases. The CDR3 is made up of 18 amino acids. In germline, CDR1 is MDHEN, CDR2 SYDVKM. J was trimmed by 4 bases and V by 5 bases; bases with no gene match: 10. The CDR3 DNA reads as TGTGCCAGCAGTATCTCGGGACTAGCGGGAGTGGCATACAATGAGCAGTTCTTC. This codes for CASSISGLAGVAYNEQFF.

J is TRBJ1-3 and V is TRBV7-2; D might be TRBD1 (5 bases). Trimming cost V 3 bases and J 4 bases, with 7 bases left between them. Germline lookup yields CDR1 SGHTA and CDR2 FQGNSA. CDR3 size: 13 residues. The CDR3 DNA follows: TGTGCCAGCAGCTTTAGGGGAGGAAACACCATATATTTT. Residues: CASSFRGGNTIYF.

With respect to this clone: A junction end diverges from the germline sequence, so it may reflect a read error. The V gene is TRBV7-3, the J gene TRBJ1-1; unclear D gene. CDR3 length: 14 amino acids. The germline CDR1 and CDR2 sequences are SGHTA and FQGTGA. CDR3 loop: CASSLGQTNAEAFF. In nucleotides, the CDR3 is TGTGCCAGCAGCTTAGGGCAGACGAACGCTGAAGCTTTCTTT.

This chain uses TRBV28 with TRBJ2-2; D is unclear. The V and J ends lost 3 bases and 2 bases respectively, with 10 bases between them. This CDR3 region has 15 residues. CDR1 and CDR2 (germline): MDHEN, SYDVKM. The CDR3: CASSLTSVNTGELFF. DNA of the CDR3: TGTGCCAGCAGTTTGACGTCGGTAAACACCGGGGAGCTGTTTTTT.

The chain couples TRBV29-1 to TRBJ1-1, with D possibly being TRBD1 (5 bases). V was cut by 5 bases and J by 0 bases, with 16 bases left in between. The CDR3 is 15 amino acids. CDR1 is SQVTM, CDR2 ANQGSEA, per germline. The chain's CDR3 is CSVLRRVSVNTEAFF. The CDR3 nucleotides read TGCAGCGTTCTGCGCAGGGTCTCTGTGAACACTGAAGCTTTCTTT.

The rearrangement links TRBV6-1 to TRBJ1-2, with TRBD1 as a possible D gene (6 bases). Germline V gives CDR1 MNHNS, CDR2 SASEGT. The V gene lost 4 bases and the J gene lost 0 bases, with 15 bases spanning the gap. This CDR3 has 16 amino acids. CDR3 loop: CASSAGWGAPNYGYTF. CDR3 bases: TGTGCCAGCAGTGCCGGGTGGGGGGCTCCTAACTATGGCTACACCTTC.

This chain connects TRBV6-5 to TRBJ1-5; TRBD1 is a possible D gene (5 bases). Germline loops: CDR1 MNHEY, CDR2 SVGAGI. The CDR3 consists of 13 residues. The germline V and J ends were trimmed by 0 bases and 7 bases, with 7 bases remaining between them. The CDR3 sequence: CASSYSRGQPQHF. The CDR3 DNA follows: TGTGCCAGCAGTTACTCGAGGGGCCAGCCCCAGCATTTT.

In nucleotides, the CDR3 is TGTGCCAGCAGGGATATGACAGAAGCCAAAAACATTCAGTACTTC. The encoded protein is CASRDMTEAKNIQYF. The gene calls are TRBV11-1 and TRBJ2-4, with D possibly matching TRBD1 (5 bases). The CDR3 totals 15 residues. Per the germline V gene, CDR1 is SGHAT and CDR2 is FQDESV (reference sequence). V shed 6 bases and J shed 0 bases, with 12 bases lying between them.

The rearrangement joins TRBV5-1 to TRBJ2-1; D gene unclear. CDR1 SGHRS and CDR2 YFSETQ come from the germline V gene. The V end lost 2 bases, the J end lost 5 bases, and 8 bases lay between the germline ends. CDR3 length: 13 amino acids. DNA of the CDR3: TGCGCCAGCAGCTTTTTCGAAAACAATGAGCAGTTCTTC. It yields the protein CASSFFENNEQFF.

The chain links TRBV30 to TRBJ1-2; weak D call: TRBD1 (6 bases). This CDR3 is 13 amino acids long. V lost 0 bases, J lost 7 bases, and 12 bases lay in between. Germline loops: CDR1 GTSNPN, CDR2 SVGIG (reference sequence). In nucleotides, the CDR3 is TGTGCCTGGAGTGTAAGCGGAGGGGGTGGCTACACCTTC. Its protein is CAWSVSGGGGYTF.

The chain is built from TRBV18 and TRBJ2-3; 7 bases match TRBD2. Trimming at V came to 3 bases and at J to 3 bases, leaving 18 bases not matched to a gene. Germline V gene sequence: CDR1 KGHSH, CDR2 LQKENI. There are 19 residues in the CDR3. CDR3 sequence (DNA): TGTGCCAGCTCACCTCAATATAGACTAGCCAGTTCTCAGACAGATACGCAGTATTTT. This codes for CASSPQYRLASSQTDTQYF.

This chain uses TRBV7-9 with TRBJ2-7, with TRBD2 identical over 8 bases. V lost 5 bases and J lost 4; bases outside the gene matches: 7. Germline loops: CDR1 SEHNR, CDR2 FQNEAQ (reference sequence). The CDR3 loop spans 14 amino acids. CDR3 nucleotide sequence: TGTGCCAGCAGCATTAGCGAGCGGGGGTACGAGCAGTACTTC. This codes for CASSISERGYEQYF.

The chain combines TRBV30 with TRBJ1-2; no clear D. Germline V CDR1 and CDR2: GTSNPN, SVGIG (reference sequence). The CDR3 loop spans 13 amino acids. Trimming pared 4 bases from V and 2 bases from J, leaving 11 bases between. Here the CDR3 reads CAWKIPGNYGYTF. CDR3 coding DNA: TGTGCCTGGAAAATACCGGGAAACTATGGCTACACCTTC. The variable domain in full, completed from reference TRBV30 and TRBJ1-2, reads SQTIHQWPATLVQPVGSPLSLECTVEGTSNPNLYWYRQAAGRGLQLLFYSVGIGQISSEVPQNLSASRPQDRQFILSSKKLLLSDSGFYLCAWKIPGNYGYTFGSGTRLTVV.

This rearrangement joins TRBV27 to TRBJ2-7; D tentatively reads TRBD1 or TRBD2 (5 bases each). Trimming shortened V by 3 bases and J by 0 bases, and 15 bases separated the two germline ends. CDR3 length: 16 residues. CDR1 MNHEY and CDR2 SMNVEV come from the germline V gene (reference sequence). This CDR3 reads CASSFNLGRSSYEQYF. CDR3 nucleotide sequence: TGTGCCAGCAGTTTCAACCTGGGACGGAGCTCCTACGAGCAGTACTTC.

CDR3 sequence: CASSQAPTQQETQYF. The CDR3 coding sequence is TGTGCCAGCAGCCAAGCGCCTACCCAACAAGAGACCCAGTACTTC. The chain combines TRBV4-2 with TRBJ2-5; D is uncertain. V lost 1 base and J 2 bases, leaving 11 bases between the germline ends. Germline values: CDR1 LGHNA, CDR2 YNFKEQ. The CDR3 is 15 residues long.

The chain links TRBV5-4 to TRBJ1-4; 12 nucleotides match TRBD1. This CDR3 spans 16 amino acids. Germline V gives CDR1 SGHNT, CDR2 YYREEE (reference sequence). With 0 bases clipped from V and 7 bases from J, the junction kept 4 bases outside the gene matches. Written as DNA, the CDR3 is TGTGCCAGCAGCTTGGTGGGACAGGGGGCAACTGAAAAACTGTTTTTT. As protein: CASSLVGQGATEKLFF. Full variable domain (rest looked up from reference TRBV5-4 and TRBJ1-4): ETGVTQSPTHLIKTRGQQVTLRCSSQSGHNTVSWYQQALGQGPQFIFQYYREEENGRGNFPPRFSGLQFPNYSSELNVNALELDDSALYLCASSLVGQGATEKLFFGSGTQLSVL.

The V and J genes are TRBV5-5 and TRBJ1-1; D is ambiguous. Germline CDR1 is SGHKS and CDR2 is YYEKEE (reference sequence). The CDR3 totals 14 residues. The V end was cut by 0 bases, the J end by 5 bases, with 11 bases between. The CDR3 spells CASSLAAEVTEAFF. CDR3 DNA sequence: TGTGCCAGCAGCTTGGCCGCGGAGGTTACTGAAGCTTTCTTT.